This T cell receptor beta chain is from a study of metastatic and nonmetastatic thyroid tumors. Study details: Malignant thyroid and benign thyroid patients provided blood and tumor or nodule tissue whose repertoires were compared. Study-level findings and limits: The study reportedly found significantly higher TCR beta diversity in malignant thyroid tumors than benign nodules, in blood and tumor.

Patients were all untreated before their thyroid surgery. The germline V gene encodes CDR1 SSHAT and CDR2 FNYEAQ (reference sequence). The CDR3 spans 13 residues. Authors' processing steps: The study built a papillary thyroid cancer distant-metastasis classifier from CDR3 differences across clinicopathological groups. Through MiXCR, TCRdb re-clonotyped the PCR reads. In this record, the V and J calls reflect TCRdb's handling and not the investigators' own analysis. Counted here are approximately 26,000 clones, roughly 26% occurring once; the ten biggest clones make up 5.5% to 7%. Comment on this clone: Its cognate antigen is unknown.

Sequencing was carried out using blood. J is TRBJ2-1 and V is TRBV7-7; 7 bases map to TRBD2. The sequence derives from a female donor with papillary thyroid cancer or a benign thyroid nodule (not recorded which). Some clones in this sample may be carry-over from other donors' samples. This chain's CDR3 is CTSSLGGGTEQFF. CDR3 bases: TGTACTAGCAGCTTAGGCGGGGGTACAGAGCAGTTCTTC.